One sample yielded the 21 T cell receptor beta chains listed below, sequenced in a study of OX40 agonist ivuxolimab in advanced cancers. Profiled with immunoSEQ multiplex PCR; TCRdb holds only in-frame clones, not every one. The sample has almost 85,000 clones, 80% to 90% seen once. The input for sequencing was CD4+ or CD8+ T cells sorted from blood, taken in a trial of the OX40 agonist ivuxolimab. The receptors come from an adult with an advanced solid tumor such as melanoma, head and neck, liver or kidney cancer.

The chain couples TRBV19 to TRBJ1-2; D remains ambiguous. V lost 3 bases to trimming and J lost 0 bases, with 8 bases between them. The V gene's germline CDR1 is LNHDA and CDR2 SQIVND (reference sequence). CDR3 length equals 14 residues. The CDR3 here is CASSIRPANYGYTF. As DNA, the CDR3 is TGTGCCAGTAGTATCCGTCCAGCTAACTATGGCTACACCTTC.

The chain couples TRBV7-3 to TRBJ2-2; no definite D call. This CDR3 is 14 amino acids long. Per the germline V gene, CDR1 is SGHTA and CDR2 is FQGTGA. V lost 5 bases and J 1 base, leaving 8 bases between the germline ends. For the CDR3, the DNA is TGTGCCAGCAGCCAAGCAGGGAACACCGGGGAGCTGTTTTTT. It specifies CASSQAGNTGELFF.

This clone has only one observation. The CDR3 spells CSVQRGINQPQHF. The CDR3 DNA reads TGCAGCGTACAAAGGGGAATAAATCAGCCCCAGCATTTT. The chain has TRBV29-1 and TRBJ1-5, with a weak D call TRBD1 (5 bases). The CDR3 is 13 amino acids. The V end lost 6 bases, the J end lost 4 bases, and 13 bases lay between the germline ends. Germline CDR1 SQVTM, CDR2 ANQGSEA.

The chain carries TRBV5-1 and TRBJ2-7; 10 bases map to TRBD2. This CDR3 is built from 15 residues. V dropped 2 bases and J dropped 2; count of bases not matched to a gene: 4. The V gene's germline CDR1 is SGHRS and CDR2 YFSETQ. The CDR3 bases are TGCGCCAGCAGCTTAGGACTAGCGGAGGCCTACGAGCAGTACTTC. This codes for CASSLGLAEAYEQYF.

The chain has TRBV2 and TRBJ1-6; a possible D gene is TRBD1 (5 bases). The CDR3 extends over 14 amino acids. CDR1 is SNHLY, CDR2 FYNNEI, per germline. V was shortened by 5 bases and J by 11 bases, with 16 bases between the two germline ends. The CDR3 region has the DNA TGTGCCAGCAGTCAGGGCAGGCCGGACGCACCCCTCCACTTT. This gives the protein CASSQGRPDAPLHF. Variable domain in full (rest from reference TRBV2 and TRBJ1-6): EPEVTQTPSHQVTQMGQEVILRCVPISNHLYFYWYRQILGQKVEFLVSFYNNEISEKSEIFDDQFSVERPDGSNFTLKIRSTKLEDSAMYFCASSQGRPDAPLHFGNGTRLTVT.

CDR3 sequence reads: CASSVTGDGYTF. DNA of the CDR3: TGCGCCAGCAGTGTGACAGGGGATGGCTACACCTTC. The chain uses TRBV10-1 and TRBJ1-2; TRBD1 matches 8 bases. Germline trimming cut 4 bases from V and 6 bases from J; bases unmatched to any gene: 1. This CDR3 is built from 12 residues. Germline assignment: CDR1 WNHNN and CDR2 SYGVQD (reference sequence).

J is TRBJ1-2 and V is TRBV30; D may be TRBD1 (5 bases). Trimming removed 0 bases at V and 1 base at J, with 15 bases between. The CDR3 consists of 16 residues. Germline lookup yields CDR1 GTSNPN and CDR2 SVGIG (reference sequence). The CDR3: CAWSVLGRGDNYGYTF. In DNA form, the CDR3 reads TGTGCCTGGAGTGTCTTGGGTCGGGGGGATAACTATGGCTACACCTTC.

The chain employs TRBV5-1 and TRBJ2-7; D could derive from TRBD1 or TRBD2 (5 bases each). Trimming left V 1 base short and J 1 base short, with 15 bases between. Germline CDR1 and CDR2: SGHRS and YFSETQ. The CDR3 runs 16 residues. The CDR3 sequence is CASSLRSGAQSYEQYF. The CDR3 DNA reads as TGCGCCAGCAGCTTGAGGTCCGGGGCTCAGTCCTACGAGCAGTACTTC.

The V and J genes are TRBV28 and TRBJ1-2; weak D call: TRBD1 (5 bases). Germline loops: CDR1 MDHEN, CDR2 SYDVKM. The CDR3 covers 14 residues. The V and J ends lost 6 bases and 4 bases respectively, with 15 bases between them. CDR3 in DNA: TGTGCCAGCAGCGCCACCGGGACTTCCTATGGCTACACCTTC. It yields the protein CASSATGTSYGYTF.

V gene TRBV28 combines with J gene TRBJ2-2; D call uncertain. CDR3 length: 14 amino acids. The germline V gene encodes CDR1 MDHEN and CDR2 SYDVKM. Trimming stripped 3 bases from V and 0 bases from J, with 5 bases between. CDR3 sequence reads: CASSFPANTGELFF. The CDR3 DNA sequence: TGTGCCAGCAGTTTCCCAGCGAACACCGGGGAGCTGTTTTTT. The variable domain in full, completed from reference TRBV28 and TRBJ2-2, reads DVKVTQSSRYLVKRTGEKVFLECVQDMDHENMFWYRQDPGLGLRLIYFSYDVKMKEKGDIPEGYSVSREKKERFSLILESASTNQTSMYLCASSFPANTGELFFGEGSRLTVL.

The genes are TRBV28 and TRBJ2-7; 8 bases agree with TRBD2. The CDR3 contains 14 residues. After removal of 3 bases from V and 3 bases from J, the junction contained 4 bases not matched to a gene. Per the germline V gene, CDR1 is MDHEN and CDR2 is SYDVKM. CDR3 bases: TGTGCCAGCAGTTTGGGGCTAGCGGGCTACGAGCAGTACGTC. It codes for CASSLGLAGYEQYV.

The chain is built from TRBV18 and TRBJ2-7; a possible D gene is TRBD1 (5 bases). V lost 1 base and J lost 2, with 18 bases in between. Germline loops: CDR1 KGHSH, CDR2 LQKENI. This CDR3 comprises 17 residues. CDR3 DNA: TGTGCCAGCTCACCACAAGGTGGGGCTCAACCTCCCTACGAGCAGTACTTC. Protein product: CASSPQGGAQPPYEQYF.

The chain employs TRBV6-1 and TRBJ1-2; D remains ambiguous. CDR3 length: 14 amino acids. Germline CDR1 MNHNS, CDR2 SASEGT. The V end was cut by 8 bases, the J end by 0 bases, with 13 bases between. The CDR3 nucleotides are TGTGCCAGCCGACTTGACGGTACTAACTATGGCTACACCTTC. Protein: CASRLDGTNYGYTF.

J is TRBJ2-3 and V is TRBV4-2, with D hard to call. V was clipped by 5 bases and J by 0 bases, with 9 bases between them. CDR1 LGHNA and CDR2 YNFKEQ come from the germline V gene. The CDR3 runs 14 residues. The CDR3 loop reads CASSDRASTDTQYF. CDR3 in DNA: TGTGCCAGCAGCGACCGGGCTAGCACAGATACGCAGTATTTT.

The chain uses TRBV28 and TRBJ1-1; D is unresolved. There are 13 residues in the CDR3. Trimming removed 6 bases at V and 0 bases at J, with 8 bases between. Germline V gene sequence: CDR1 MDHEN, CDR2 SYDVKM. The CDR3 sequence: CASRLGLNTEAFF. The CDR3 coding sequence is TGTGCCAGCAGGCTTGGATTGAACACTGAAGCTTTCTTT.

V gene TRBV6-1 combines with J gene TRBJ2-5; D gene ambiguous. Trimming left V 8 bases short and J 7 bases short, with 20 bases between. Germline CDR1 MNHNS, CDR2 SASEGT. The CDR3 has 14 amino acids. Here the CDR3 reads CASRNSARSATQYF. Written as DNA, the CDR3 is TGTGCCAGCCGAAATTCGGCCAGGTCGGCGACCCAGTACTTC.

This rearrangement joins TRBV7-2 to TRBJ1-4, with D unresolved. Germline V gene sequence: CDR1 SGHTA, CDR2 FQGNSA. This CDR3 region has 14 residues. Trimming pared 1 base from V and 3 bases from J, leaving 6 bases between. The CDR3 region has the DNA TGTGCCAGCAGCTTAGATGGTTCTAATGAAAAACTGTTTTTT. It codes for CASSLDGSNEKLFF.

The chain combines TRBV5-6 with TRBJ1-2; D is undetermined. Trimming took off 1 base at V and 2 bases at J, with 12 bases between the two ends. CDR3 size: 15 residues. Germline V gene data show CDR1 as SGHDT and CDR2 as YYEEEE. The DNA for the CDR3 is TGTGCCAGCAGCTTGACAGCAATAGGGAACTATGGCTACACCTTC. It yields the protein CASSLTAIGNYGYTF. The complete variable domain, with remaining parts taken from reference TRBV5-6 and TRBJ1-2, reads DAGVTQSPTHLIKTRGQQVTLRCSPKSGHDTVSWYQQALGQGPQFIFQYYEEEERQRGNFPDRFSGHQFPNYSSELNVNALLLGDSALYLCASSLTAIGNYGYTFGSGTRLTVV.

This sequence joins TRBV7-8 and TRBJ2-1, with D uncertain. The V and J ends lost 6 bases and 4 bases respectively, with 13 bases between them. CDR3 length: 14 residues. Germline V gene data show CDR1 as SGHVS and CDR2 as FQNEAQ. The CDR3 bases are TGTGCCAGCAGTCTCGATGGACCTTACAATGAGCAGTTCTTC. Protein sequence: CASSLDGPYNEQFF.

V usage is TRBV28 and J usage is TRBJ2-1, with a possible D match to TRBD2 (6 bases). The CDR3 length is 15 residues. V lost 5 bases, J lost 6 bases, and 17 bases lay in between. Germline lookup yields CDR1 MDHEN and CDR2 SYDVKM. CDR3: CASSVGGIAGNEQFF. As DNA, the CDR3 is TGTGCCAGCAGTGTAGGCGGGATAGCAGGCAATGAGCAGTTCTTC.

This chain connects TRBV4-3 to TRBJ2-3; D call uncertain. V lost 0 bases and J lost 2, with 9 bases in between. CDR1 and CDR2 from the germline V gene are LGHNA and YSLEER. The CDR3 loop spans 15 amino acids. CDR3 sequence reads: CASSQERLDTDTQYF. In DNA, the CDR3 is TGCGCCAGCAGCCAAGAACGGCTAGACACAGATACGCAGTATTTT.